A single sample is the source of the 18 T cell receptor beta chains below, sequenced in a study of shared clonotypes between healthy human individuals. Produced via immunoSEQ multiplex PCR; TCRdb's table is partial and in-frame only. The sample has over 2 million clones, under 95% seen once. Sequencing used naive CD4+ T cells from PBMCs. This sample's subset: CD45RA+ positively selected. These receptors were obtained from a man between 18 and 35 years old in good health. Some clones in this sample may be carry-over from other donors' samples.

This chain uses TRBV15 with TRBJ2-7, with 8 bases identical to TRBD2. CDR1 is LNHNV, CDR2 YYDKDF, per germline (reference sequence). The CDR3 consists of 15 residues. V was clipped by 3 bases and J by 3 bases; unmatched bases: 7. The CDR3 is CATSSELAVFYEQYF. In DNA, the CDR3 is TGTGCCACCAGCAGCGAACTAGCGGTCTTCTACGAGCAGTACTTC.

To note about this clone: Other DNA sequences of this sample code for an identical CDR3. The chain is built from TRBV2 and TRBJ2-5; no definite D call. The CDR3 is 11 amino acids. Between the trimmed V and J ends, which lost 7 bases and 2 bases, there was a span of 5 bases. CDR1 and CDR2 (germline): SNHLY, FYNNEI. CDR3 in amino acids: CASTPQETQYF. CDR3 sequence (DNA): TGTGCCAGCACCCCTCAAGAGACCCAGTACTTC.

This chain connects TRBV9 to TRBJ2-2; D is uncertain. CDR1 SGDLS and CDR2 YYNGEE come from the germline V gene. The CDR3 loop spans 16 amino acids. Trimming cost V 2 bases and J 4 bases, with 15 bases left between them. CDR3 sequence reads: CASSVLPISATGELFF. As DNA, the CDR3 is TGTGCCAGCAGCGTCCTCCCGATCAGTGCCACCGGGGAGCTGTTTTTT.

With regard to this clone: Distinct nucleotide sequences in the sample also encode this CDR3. The CDR3 DNA follows: TGTGCCAGCAGCCCCTTGCTAGCCAAAAACATTCAGTACTTC. Amino acids: CASSPLLAKNIQYF. The V gene is TRBV11-2, the J gene TRBJ2-4; D is ambiguous. V was cut by 5 bases and J by 0 bases, with 8 bases left in between. This CDR3 comprises 14 residues. Germline V gene data show CDR1 as SGHAT and CDR2 as FQNNGV.

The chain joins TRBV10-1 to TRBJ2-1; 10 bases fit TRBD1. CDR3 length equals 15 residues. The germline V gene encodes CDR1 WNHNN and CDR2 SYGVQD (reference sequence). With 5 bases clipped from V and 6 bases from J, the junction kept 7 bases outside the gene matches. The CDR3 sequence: CASSMDRGNSNEQFF. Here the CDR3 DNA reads TGCGCCAGCAGTATGGACAGGGGGAACTCCAATGAGCAGTTCTTC.

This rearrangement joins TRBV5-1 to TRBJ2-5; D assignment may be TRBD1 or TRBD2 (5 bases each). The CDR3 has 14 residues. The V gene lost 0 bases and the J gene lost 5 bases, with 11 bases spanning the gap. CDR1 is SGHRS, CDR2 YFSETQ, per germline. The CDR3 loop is CASSLGGVRETQYF. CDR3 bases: TGCGCCAGCAGCTTGGGAGGGGTCCGGGAGACCCAGTACTTC.

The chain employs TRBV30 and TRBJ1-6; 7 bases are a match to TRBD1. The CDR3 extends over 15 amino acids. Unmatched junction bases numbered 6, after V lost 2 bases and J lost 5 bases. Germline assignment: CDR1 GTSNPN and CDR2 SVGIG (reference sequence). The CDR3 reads CAWSHRQGDNSPLHF. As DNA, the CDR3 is TGTGCCTGGAGTCATCGGCAGGGGGATAATTCACCCCTCCACTTT.

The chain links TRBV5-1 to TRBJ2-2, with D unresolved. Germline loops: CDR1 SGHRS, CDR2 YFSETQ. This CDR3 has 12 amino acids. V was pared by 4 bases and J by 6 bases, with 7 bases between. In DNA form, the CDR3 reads TGCGCCAGCAGCCCACCCCCCGGGGAGCTGTTTTTT. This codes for CASSPPPGELFF.

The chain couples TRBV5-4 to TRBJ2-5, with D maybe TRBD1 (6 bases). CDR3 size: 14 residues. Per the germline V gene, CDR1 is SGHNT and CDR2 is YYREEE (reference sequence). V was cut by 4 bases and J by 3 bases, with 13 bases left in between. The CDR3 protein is CASSAQGGEETQYF. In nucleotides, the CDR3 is TGTGCCAGCAGCGCACAGGGTGGGGAAGAGACCCAGTACTTC.

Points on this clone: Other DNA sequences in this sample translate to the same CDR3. For the CDR3, the DNA is TGCGCCAGCAGCTTGGAGGCCAGCTCCTACAATGAGCAGTTCTTC. This sequence encodes CASSLEASSYNEQFF. The V and J genes are TRBV5-1 and TRBJ2-1; D uncertain. CDR3 length: 15 amino acids. Germline V gives CDR1 SGHRS, CDR2 YFSETQ. V shed 0 bases and J shed 0 bases, with 7 bases lying between them.

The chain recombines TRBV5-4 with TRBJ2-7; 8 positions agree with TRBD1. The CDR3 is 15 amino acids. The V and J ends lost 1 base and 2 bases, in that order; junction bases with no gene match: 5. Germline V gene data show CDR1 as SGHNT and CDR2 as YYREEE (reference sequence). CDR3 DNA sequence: TGTGCCAGCAGCTTGCAGGGGGCTCCGGCCTACGAGCAGTACTTC. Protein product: CASSLQGAPAYEQYF.

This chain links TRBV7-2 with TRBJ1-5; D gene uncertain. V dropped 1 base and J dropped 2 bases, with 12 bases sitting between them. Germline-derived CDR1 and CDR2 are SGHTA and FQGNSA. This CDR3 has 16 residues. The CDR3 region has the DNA TGTGCCAGCAGCTTAGGTTTTGGTCGCGGCAATCAGCCCCAGCATTTT. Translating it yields CASSLGFGRGNQPQHF.

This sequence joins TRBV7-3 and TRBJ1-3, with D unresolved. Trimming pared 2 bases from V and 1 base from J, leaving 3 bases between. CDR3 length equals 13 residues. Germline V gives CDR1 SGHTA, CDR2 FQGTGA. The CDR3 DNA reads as TGTGCCAGCAGCTTAGGTTCTGGAAACACCATATATTTT. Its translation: CASSLGSGNTIYF.

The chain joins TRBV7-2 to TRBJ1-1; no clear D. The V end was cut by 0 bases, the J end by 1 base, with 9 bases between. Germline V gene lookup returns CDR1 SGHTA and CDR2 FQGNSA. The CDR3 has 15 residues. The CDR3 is CASSLAGSQNTEAFF. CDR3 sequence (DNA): TGTGCCAGCAGCTTAGCAGGGTCCCAGAACACTGAAGCTTTCTTT.

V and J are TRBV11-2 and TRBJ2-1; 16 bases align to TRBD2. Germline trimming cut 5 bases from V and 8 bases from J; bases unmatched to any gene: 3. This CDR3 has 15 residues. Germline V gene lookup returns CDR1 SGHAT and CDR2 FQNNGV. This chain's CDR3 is CASSGTSGRGDEQFF. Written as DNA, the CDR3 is TGTGCCAGCAGCGGGACTAGCGGGAGGGGTGATGAGCAGTTCTTC.

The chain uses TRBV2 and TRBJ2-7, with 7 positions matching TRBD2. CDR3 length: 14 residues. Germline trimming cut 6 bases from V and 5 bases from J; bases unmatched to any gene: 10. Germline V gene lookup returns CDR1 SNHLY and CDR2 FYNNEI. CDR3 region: CASRPSGTIDEQYF. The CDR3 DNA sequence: TGTGCCAGCAGACCCAGCGGGACTATCGACGAGCAGTACTTC.

For the CDR3, the DNA is TGTGCCAGCAGCCAAGAACAGCAAGGTACGCAGTATTTT. It translates to CASSQEQQGTQYF. This chain links TRBV4-2 with TRBJ2-3, with no clear D. The CDR3 consists of 13 residues. Trimming took 0 bases from V and 8 from J, leaving 9 bases between them. Germline CDR1 and CDR2: LGHNA and YNFKEQ.

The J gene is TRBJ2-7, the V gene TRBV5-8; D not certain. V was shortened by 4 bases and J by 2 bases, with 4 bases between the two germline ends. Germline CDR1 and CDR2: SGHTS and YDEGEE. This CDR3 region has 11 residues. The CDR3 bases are TGTGCCAGCAGCCGAACCTACGAGCAGTACTTC. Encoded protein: CASSRTYEQYF.